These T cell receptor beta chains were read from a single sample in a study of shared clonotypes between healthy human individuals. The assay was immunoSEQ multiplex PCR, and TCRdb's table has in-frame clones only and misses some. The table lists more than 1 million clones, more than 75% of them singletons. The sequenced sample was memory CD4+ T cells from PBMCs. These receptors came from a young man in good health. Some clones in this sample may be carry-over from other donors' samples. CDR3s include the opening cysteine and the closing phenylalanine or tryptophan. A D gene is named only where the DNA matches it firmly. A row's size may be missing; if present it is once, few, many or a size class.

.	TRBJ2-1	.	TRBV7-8	CASSLGRGDRLKFF	TGTGCCAGCAGCTTAGGGAGAGGGGATCGGCTGAAGTTCTTC
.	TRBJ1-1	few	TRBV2	CASSDGTFSTEAFF	TGTGCCAGCAGCGACGGGACATTCTCCACTGAAGCTTTCTTT
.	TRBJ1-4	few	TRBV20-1	CSAPINEKLFF	TGCAGTGCTCCCATTAATGAAAAACTGTTTTTT
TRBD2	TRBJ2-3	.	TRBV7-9	CASSRWEGVTSGSADTQYF	TGTGCCAGCAGTCGCTGGGAGGGGGTGACGAGCGGGAGTGCGGATACGCAGTATTTT
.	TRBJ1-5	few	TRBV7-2	CASEASNPNQPQHF	TGTGCCAGCGAAGCGTCTAACCCAAATCAGCCCCAGCATTTT
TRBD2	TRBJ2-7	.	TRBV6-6	CASSGLAGEEEQYF	TGTGCCAGCAGCGGACTAGCGGGAGAAGAAGAGCAGTACTTC
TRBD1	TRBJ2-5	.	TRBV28	CASSLRGRETQYF	TGTGCCAGCAGTTTAAGGGGGCGAGAGACCCAGTACTTC
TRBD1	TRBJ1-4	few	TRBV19	CASSPVTGRGREKLFF	TGTGCCAGTAGTCCCGTGACAGGGCGAGGACGTGAAAAACTGTTTTTT
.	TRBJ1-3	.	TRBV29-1	CSVEAEPGGNTIYF	TGCAGCGTTGAGGCTGAGCCTGGAGGAAACACCATATATTTT
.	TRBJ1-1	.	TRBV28	CASSFTVLAFF	TGTGCCAGCAGTTTCACAGTGCTGGCTTTCTTT
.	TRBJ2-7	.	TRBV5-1	CASSYEKGGPYEQYF	TGCGCCAGCAGCTACGAAAAGGGGGGACCTTACGAGCAGTACTTC
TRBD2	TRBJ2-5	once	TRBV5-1	CASSLGLAAETQYF	TGCGCCAGCAGCTTAGGACTAGCGGCAGAGACCCAGTACTTC
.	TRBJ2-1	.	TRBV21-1	CASSKALAQFF	TGTGCCAGCAGCAAGGCTCTGGCGCAGTTCTTC
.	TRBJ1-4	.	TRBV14	CASSQGQHNEKLFF	TGTGCCAGCAGCCAAGGACAGCATAATGAAAAACTGTTTTTT
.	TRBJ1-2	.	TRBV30	CAWSVDTELYGYTF	TGTGCCTGGAGTGTAGACACCGAGCTCTATGGCTACACCTTC
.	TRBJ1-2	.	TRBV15	CATSRVRRWGANYGYTF	TGTGCCACCAGCAGAGTGAGGCGGTGGGGGGCCAACTATGGCTACACCTTC
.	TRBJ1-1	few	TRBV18	CASSQLRTENTEAFF	TGTGCCAGCTCACAATTACGGACAGAGAACACTGAAGCTTTCTTT
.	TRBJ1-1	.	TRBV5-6	CASSFDSDHTEAFF	TGTGCCAGCAGCTTCGACAGCGACCACACTGAAGCTTTCTTT
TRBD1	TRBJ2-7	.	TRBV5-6	CASSFTGGEEQYF	TGTGCCAGCAGCTTTACAGGGGGCGAGGAGCAGTACTTC
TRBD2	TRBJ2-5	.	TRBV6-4	CASSREGGETQYF	TGTGCCAGTAGCCGGGAGGGAGGAGAGACCCAGTACTTC
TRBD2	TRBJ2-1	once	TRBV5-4	CASSKPGLGSYNEQFF	TGTGCCAGCAGCAAACCGGGACTAGGCTCCTACAATGAGCAGTTCTTC
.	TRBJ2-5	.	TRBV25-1	CASSEYRAGEETQYF	TGTGCCAGCAGTGAATATCGGGCAGGGGAAGAGACCCAGTACTTC
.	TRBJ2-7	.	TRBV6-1	CASRSITFSTYEQYF	TGTGCCAGCAGAAGCATCACCTTTTCAACCTACGAGCAGTACTTC
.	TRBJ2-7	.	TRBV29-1	CSVLHPRSSYEQYF	TGCAGCGTTCTCCACCCCCGGAGCTCCTACGAGCAGTACTTC
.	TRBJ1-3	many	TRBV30	CALTRGPGNTIYF	TGTGCCCTCACACGAGGGCCTGGAAACACCATATATTTT
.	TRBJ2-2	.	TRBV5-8	CASSRYIIANTGELFF	TGTGCCAGCAGCCGGTACATTATCGCGAACACCGGGGAGCTGTTTTTT
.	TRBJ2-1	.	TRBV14	CASSQDQGLIYNEQFF	TGTGCCAGCAGCCAAGATCAGGGACTGATCTACAATGAGCAGTTCTTC
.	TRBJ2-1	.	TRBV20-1	CSAREDPEQFF	TGCAGTGCTAGAGAAGATCCTGAGCAGTTCTTC
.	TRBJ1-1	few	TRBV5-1	CASRVTPRADTEAFF	TGCGCCAGCAGAGTAACGCCCAGGGCTGACACTGAAGCTTTCTTT
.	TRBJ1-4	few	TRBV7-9	CASSLAREKLFF	TGTGCCAGCAGCTTAGCGCGGGAAAAACTGTTTTTT
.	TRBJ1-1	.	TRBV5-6	CASSLGGGNTEAFF	TGTGCCAGCAGCTTGGGTGGGGGCAACACTGAAGCTTTCTTT
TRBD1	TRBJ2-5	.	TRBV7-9	CASSLRQGAGETQYF	TGTGCCAGCAGCTTACGGCAGGGGGCCGGGGAGACCCAGTACTTC
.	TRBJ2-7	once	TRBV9	CASSAPQTAEQYF	TGTGCCAGCAGCGCCCCTCAGACGGCCGAGCAGTACTTC
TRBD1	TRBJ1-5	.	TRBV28	CASSLGTARFQPQHF	TGTGCCAGCAGTTTAGGGACAGCACGGTTTCAGCCCCAGCATTTT
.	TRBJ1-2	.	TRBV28	CASSTGTRGYTF	TGTGCCAGCAGTACAGGGACTCGCGGCTACACCTTC